Listed below are T cell receptor beta chains from one sample, sequenced in a study of cytomegalovirus exposure and HLA in healthy donors. The repertoire was sequenced with immunoSEQ multiplex PCR; TCRdb's copy has only in-frame clones and lacks some. The repertoire consists of about 82,000 clones, with around 79% occurring once and the leading ten covering 13%. Sequencing was performed on PBMCs. All receptors derive from a human donor in good health. Each CDR3 is given with its conserved first and last residue. A D gene is named only where the DNA matches it firmly. A row's size may be missing; if present it is once, few, many or a size class.

d_gene	v_gene	len	j_gene	abundance	CDR3nt	CDR3aa
.	TRBV5-1	14	TRBJ1-2	.	TGCGCCAGCTCCACCAGGCCTTCTAACTATGGCTACACCTTC	CASSTRPSNYGYTF
.	TRBV6-5	14	TRBJ2-7	.	TGTGCCAGCAGTCCATGGTCCAAGGAGTACGAGCAGTACTTC	CASSPWSKEYEQYF
.	TRBV5-1	16	TRBJ1-3	once	TGCGCCAGCAGCTTTGCCCAGACTTCGTATGGAAACACCATATATTTT	CASSFAQTSYGNTIYF
.	TRBV6-1	17	TRBJ1-1	.	TGTGCCAGCAGTGACTATGACATGTCAGGCAGGAACACTGAAGCTTTCTTT	CASSDYDMSGRNTEAFF
.	TRBV2	17	TRBJ1-2	once	TGTGCCAGCAGTGAAACCGCTTCGCCCGGGTCGGTCGGCGGCTACACCTTC	CASSETASPGSVGGYTF
TRBD1	TRBV30	12	TRBJ1-2	once	TGTGCTCGGGACAGGGCTAACTATGGCTACACCTTC	CARDRANYGYTF
TRBD1	TRBV7-9	15	TRBJ2-1	.	TGTGCCAGCAGCTTAGGGGGGACAGGATACAATGAGCAGTTCTTC	CASSLGGTGYNEQFF
.	TRBV4-3	15	TRBJ1-5	few	TGCGCCAGCAGCCAAGATCACACAGGGCATCAGCCCCAGCATTTT	CASSQDHTGHQPQHF
.	TRBV5-1	14	TRBJ1-5	.	TGCGCCAGCAGCTTGGCCGGGGGGCATCAGCCCCAGCATTTT	CASSLAGGHQPQHF
TRBD1	TRBV29-1	13	TRBJ1-2	.	TGCAGCGTGAAGACAGGGGGAGGCTATGGCTACACCTTC	CSVKTGGGYGYTF
.	TRBV7-2	13	TRBJ1-1	.	TGTGCCAGCAGCTTCAACTACGGGAACCAAGCTTTCTTT	CASSFNYGNQAFF
.	TRBV5-1	13	TRBJ1-5	.	TGCGCCAGCAGCCTTCAGGGGAATCAGCCCCAGCATTTT	CASSLQGNQPQHF
TRBD2	TRBV4-1	17	TRBJ2-7	.	TGCGCCAGCAGCCCGGGACTAGCGGGGGTACGATCCTACGAGCAGTACTTC	CASSPGLAGVRSYEQYF
.	TRBV6-5	15	TRBJ1-2	.	TGTGCCAGCAGTTACAACCCGGGATTTAACTATGGCTACCCCTTC	CASSYNPGFNYGYPF
.	TRBV5-1	15	TRBJ2-1	.	TGCGCCAGTAGAAATACTGGGAGCTCCTACAATGAGCAGTTCTTC	CASRNTGSSYNEQFF
TRBD1	TRBV15	18	TRBJ2-1	.	TGTGCCACCAGCAGGATCCACCCAGGACAGGGTTATTACAATGAGCAGTTCTTC	CATSRIHPGQGYYNEQFF
.	TRBV9	15	TRBJ2-5	.	TGTGCCAGCAGCGTAGTTCCGGGGGGCGAAGAGACCCAGTACTTC	CASSVVPGGEETQYF
.	TRBV11-2	15	TRBJ1-3	.	TGTGCCAGCAGGGAAACAGGGTCTTTTGGAAACACCATATATTTT	CASRETGSFGNTIYF
.	TRBV6-4	13	TRBJ2-2	.	TGTGCCAGCAGTGACTCGTCCTCCGGGGAGCTGTTTTTT	CASSDSSSGELFF
.	TRBV5-6	15	TRBJ1-5	once	TGTGCCAGCAGCTCCGGTGGGGGGGCTTATCAGCCCCAGCATTTT	CASSSGGGAYQPQHF
TRBD2	TRBV4-1	21	TRBJ2-3	.	TGCGCCAGCAGCCAAGAGTCGGCTAGCGGGGGGGGCGAACGACGTCCAGATACGCAGTATTTT	CASSQESASGGGERRPDTQYF
.	TRBV4-1	16	TRBJ1-6	.	TGCGCCAGCAGCCAAGATCCCGGCCAGGGGAATTCACCCCTCCACTTT	CASSQDPGQGNSPLHF
TRBD1	TRBV30	12	TRBJ1-2	once	TGTGCCTGGAGGGGGACAGGGGATGGCTACACCTTC	CAWRGTGDGYTF
TRBD1	TRBV4-2	16	TRBJ2-3	.	TGTGCCAGCAGCCAAGAACAGGGGTTGGCCGGAGATACGCAGTATTTT	CASSQEQGLAGDTQYF
TRBD1	TRBV7-8	17	TRBJ1-3	.	TGTGCCAGCACCTTTAGGGGGCAGGGAAGACCTGGAAACACCATATATTTT	CASTFRGQGRPGNTIYF
TRBD1	TRBV9	14	TRBJ1-2	.	TGTGCCAGCAGCGTCCGGGACAGTAACTATGGCTACACCTTC	CASSVRDSNYGYTF
.	TRBV5-4	12	TRBJ2-5	.	TGTGCCAGCAGCTTCCATTTAGAGACCCAGTACTTC	CASSFHLETQYF
TRBD1	TRBV28	13	TRBJ1-2	.	TGTGCCAGCAGTTACCGGACAGGGTACGGCTACACCTTC	CASSYRTGYGYTF
TRBD1	TRBV29-1	15	TRBJ2-1	.	TGCAGCGTTACACTTACACAGGGGTGGGACAATGAGCAGTTCTTC	CSVTLTQGWDNEQFF
TRBD1	TRBV18	19	TRBJ1-2	.	TGTGCCAGCTCACCCCAATCCCGGGACAGGGGCTCGGTTTACTATGGCTACACCTTC	CASSPQSRDRGSVYYGYTF